Following are 20 T cell receptor beta chains from one sample sequenced in a study of T cell changes during pregnancy in multiple sclerosis. The data were produced by immunoSEQ multiplex PCR, yet TCRdb's version contains in-frame clones alone and is incomplete. The table lists around 86,000 clones, 90% to 95% of them singletons. The sample consisted of peripheral blood, taken in the first trimester of pregnancy. These receptors were collected from a female donor with multiple sclerosis, enrolled in a pregnancy study.

This chain uses TRBV19 with TRBJ1-1; 9 bases line up with TRBD1. Germline CDR1 and CDR2: LNHDA and SQIVND (reference sequence). This CDR3 has 15 residues. Unmatched junction bases numbered 4, after V lost 3 bases and J lost 2 bases. CDR3 in amino acids: CASSIQTGGNTEAFF. CDR3 DNA: TGTGCCAGTAGTATTCAAACAGGGGGCAACACTGAAGCTTTCTTT.

The chain uses TRBV11-2 and TRBJ2-7; D might be TRBD1 (5 bases). Germline lookup yields CDR1 SGHAT and CDR2 FQNNGV. CDR3 size: 14 residues. V gave up 5 bases and J gave up 3 bases, with 14 bases separating them. The CDR3 coding sequence is TGTGCCAGCAGCCCCTTTGCAGGGCACTACGAGCAGTACTTC. Its translation: CASSPFAGHYEQYF. Full variable domain (outside the CDR3, taken from reference TRBV11-2 and TRBJ2-7): EAGVAQSPRYKIIEKRQSVAFWCNPISGHATLYWYQQILGQGPKLLIQFQNNGVVDDSQLPKDRFSAERLKGVDSTLKIQPAKLEDSAVYLCASSPFAGHYEQYFGPGTRLTVT.

The rearrangement uses TRBV9 and TRBJ1-1; D perhaps matches TRBD1 (6 bases). V dropped 2 bases and J dropped 3 bases, with 17 bases sitting between them. This CDR3 is built from 16 residues. The germline V gene has CDR1 SGDLS and CDR2 YYNGEE. The CDR3 sequence: CASSVHPQGGYTEAFF. The CDR3 bases are TGTGCCAGCAGCGTCCACCCACAGGGAGGGTACACTGAAGCTTTCTTT.

This clone was observed once. CDR3 amino acids: CASSLGQTGFSSGNTIYF. In nucleotides, the CDR3 is TGTGCCAGCAGCTTGGGACAAACAGGGTTCTCCTCTGGAAACACCATATATTTT. The V call is TRBV5-5, the J call TRBJ1-3; D is possibly TRBD1 (6 bases). V lost 0 bases and J 0 bases, leaving 16 bases between the germline ends. Germline V gene lookup returns CDR1 SGHKS and CDR2 YYEKEE (reference sequence). The CDR3 is 18 amino acids.

The J gene is TRBJ1-5, the V gene TRBV6-1, with D unresolved. Trimming took off 6 bases at V and 0 bases at J, with 12 bases between the two ends. CDR3 size: 15 residues. Germline lookup yields CDR1 MNHNS and CDR2 SASEGT. CDR3 nucleotides: TGTGCCAGCAGCAATTCGAGGGATAGCAATCAGCCCCAGCATTTT. This codes for CASSNSRDSNQPQHF.

The chain links TRBV7-8 to TRBJ2-7, with 9 positions matching TRBD1. Germline assignment: CDR1 SGHVS and CDR2 FQNEAQ. The CDR3 runs 14 residues. V was pared by 1 base and J by 4 bases, with 2 bases of the junction left unmatched. The CDR3 here is CASSLEQGAYEQYF. The CDR3 region has the DNA TGTGCCAGCAGCTTAGAACAGGGGGCTTACGAGCAGTACTTC.

V and J are TRBV27 and TRBJ2-3, with 7 bases identical to TRBD2. V was pared by 1 base and J by 5 bases, with 3 bases of the junction left unmatched. The germline CDR1 and CDR2 sequences are MNHEY and SMNVEV (reference sequence). The CDR3 has 14 residues. CDR3 DNA: TGTGCCAGCAGTTTATTTACGGGAGGAGATACGCAGTATTTT. Translated: CASSLFTGGDTQYF.

V gene TRBV28 combines with J gene TRBJ1-2; TRBD1 agrees at 7 bases. The germline V gene has CDR1 MDHEN and CDR2 SYDVKM. The CDR3 contains 14 residues. Trimming cost V 6 bases and J 4 bases; bases outside gene matches: 8. This CDR3 is CASRLGGPLYGYTF. The CDR3 nucleotides read TGTGCCAGCAGATTAGGGGGCCCGCTCTATGGCTACACCTTC.

V is TRBV15 and J is TRBJ1-4; TRBD1 aligns across 8 bases. Looked up from germline, CDR1 is LNHNV and CDR2 is YYDKDF (reference sequence). This CDR3 has 16 amino acids. Trimming removed 0 bases from V and 7 bases from J; junction bases left unmatched: 7. CDR3 bases: TGTGCCACCAGCAGAGATCCCGGACAGGGTGGTGAAAAACTGTTTTTT. It encodes CATSRDPGQGGEKLFF. Full variable domain (outside the CDR3, taken from reference TRBV15 and TRBJ1-4): DAMVIQNPRYQVTQFGKPVTLSCSQTLNHNVMYWYQQKSSQAPKLLFHYYDKDFNNEADTPDNFQSRRPNTSFCFLDIRSPGLGDTAMYLCATSRDPGQGGEKLFFGSGTQLSVL.

V usage is TRBV4-3 and J usage is TRBJ2-3, with 7 positions matching TRBD1. CDR1 LGHNA and CDR2 YSLEER come from the germline V gene. This CDR3 has 15 amino acids. The V gene end was trimmed by 1 base and the J gene end by 3 bases; junction bases not matched to a gene: 4. DNA for the CDR3: TGCGCCAGCAGCCAAGGGCAGGGGGAGACAGATACGCAGTATTTT. Translation: CASSQGQGETDTQYF.

The chain uses TRBV11-2 and TRBJ2-7; TRBD1 is a possible D gene (6 bases). Germline values: CDR1 SGHAT, CDR2 FQNNGV. The CDR3 has 14 residues. V dropped 3 bases and J dropped 2 bases, with 11 bases sitting between them. The CDR3 loop reads CASSFGTTTYEQYF. The CDR3, as DNA: TGTGCCAGCAGCTTCGGGACAACTACCTACGAGCAGTACTTC.

The chain combines TRBV7-8 with TRBJ1-3; TRBD1 might be the D (5 bases). V lost 5 bases and J 5 bases, leaving 16 bases between the germline ends. CDR1 and CDR2 (germline): SGHVS, FQNEAQ. The CDR3 is made up of 15 amino acids. The CDR3, as DNA: TGTGCCAGCAGCCCGGGCTCAGGGTATCGAAACACCATATATTTT. The encoded protein is CASSPGSGYRNTIYF. The whole variable domain, filled in from reference TRBV7-8 and TRBJ1-3, reads GAGVSQSPRYKVAKRGQDVALRCDPISGHVSLFWYQQALGQGPEFLTYFQNEAQLDKSGLPSDRFFAERPEGSVSTLKIQRTQQEDSAVYLCASSPGSGYRNTIYFGEGSWLTVV.

The rearrangement joins TRBV7-2 to TRBJ2-7, with 7 bases identical to TRBD1. Germline V lookup: CDR1 SGHTA, CDR2 FQGNSA. With V trimmed by 4 bases and J by 3 bases, 9 bases remained unmatched. This CDR3 is built from 15 residues. CDR3 bases: TGTGCCAGCAGCTCGACAGGGACGATTCGCTACGAGCAGTACTTC. This sequence encodes CASSSTGTIRYEQYF.

The chain uses TRBV19 and TRBJ1-2; D is unclear. V was trimmed by 0 bases and J by 4 bases, leaving 12 bases between them. CDR3 length: 15 amino acids. Germline-derived CDR1 and CDR2 are LNHDA and SQIVND (reference sequence). The CDR3 is CASSIDRTRSYGYTF. CDR3 DNA sequence: TGTGCCAGTAGTATAGATCGCACGCGGAGCTATGGCTACACCTTC.

The CDR3 sequence: CARTARRLAGGQADTQYF. DNA of the CDR3: TGTGCCAGAACCGCGAGACGACTAGCGGGGGGGCAGGCAGATACGCAGTATTTT. The chain carries TRBV5-3 and TRBJ2-3; 14 bases fit TRBD2. TRBV5-3 is placed among ORFs of uncertain function. The CDR3 spans 18 residues. With 6 bases clipped from V and 4 bases from J, the junction kept 13 bases outside the gene matches.

The rearrangement joins TRBV4-1 to TRBJ2-5, with TRBD2 as a possible D gene (6 bases). CDR3 size: 15 residues. V dropped 1 base and J dropped 4 bases, with 13 bases sitting between them. Germline V gene data show CDR1 as MGHRA and CDR2 as YSYEKL. The CDR3 loop is CASSQGLGGAETQYF. CDR3 sequence (DNA): TGCGCCAGCAGCCAAGGGCTAGGCGGGGCAGAGACCCAGTACTTC.

This chain joins TRBV5-1 and TRBJ1-3; maybe TRBD1 (6 bases). V gave up 0 bases and J gave up 1 base, with 26 bases separating them. The CDR3 has 21 amino acids. Germline lookup yields CDR1 SGHRS and CDR2 YFSETQ. This CDR3 reads CASSLDILPGHLNDSGNTIYF. The CDR3 region has the DNA TGCGCCAGCAGCTTGGACATTCTTCCGGGACACCTAAACGATTCTGGAAACACCATATATTTT.

The chain is built from TRBV2 and TRBJ1-1; 7 bases map to TRBD1. This CDR3 is built from 14 residues. J lost 0 bases, V lost 5 bases, and 3 bases had no gene match. Germline CDR1 reads SNHLY; CDR2 reads FYNNEI. The CDR3 sequence is CASSFDRVNTEAFF. As DNA, the CDR3 is TGTGCCAGCAGTTTCGACAGGGTGAACACTGAAGCTTTCTTT.

This sequence joins TRBV5-6 and TRBJ2-5; no definite D call. The CDR3 contains 15 residues. Trimming pared 0 bases from V and 1 base from J, leaving 10 bases between. Germline V gene lookup returns CDR1 SGHDT and CDR2 YYEEEE. CDR3 nucleotides: TGTGCCAGCAGCTTGGAGGCACTACGCCAAGAGACCCAGTACTTC. Translation gives CASSLEALRQETQYF.

The CDR3 DNA reads TGTGCTAGTGGTTTGTCCCGGACAATTGGAAACACCATATATTTT. Residues: CASGLSRTIGNTIYF. The chain is built from TRBV12-5 and TRBJ1-3, with D perhaps matching TRBD1 (5 bases). Germline CDR1 reads LGHNT; CDR2 reads FRNRAP. Trimming removed 2 bases at V and 3 bases at J, with 11 bases between. This CDR3 region has 15 residues.